This TCR beta chain was captured in a study of response to subunit inactivated influenza vaccine. TCRdb re-derived calls from the RT-PCR reads in MiXCR, one entry per CDR3 protein. The sample consists of about 620,000 distinct CDR3 sequences, 12% of them appearing once. The CDR3 has 13 amino acids. In germline, CDR1 is SEHNR, CDR2 FQNEAQ (reference sequence). Trimming cost V 1 base and J 4 bases, with 5 bases left between them. This clonotype has more than one count but fewer than ten. Its antigen is unidentified. Study-level findings and limits: The authors suggested that every seasonal influenza vaccination recruits few new T cells.

The chain couples TRBV7-9 to TRBJ1-3; D call uncertain. The sequences come from PBMCs from blood, collected on the day of vaccination. This receptor was taken from a man aged 45-65 years who received an inactivated influenza vaccine. The CDR3 reads CASSLVGGNTIYF. The CDR3 DNA follows: TGTGCCAGCAGCTTAGTCGGCGGAAACACCATATATTTT.